This is a list of T cell receptor beta chains from one sample in a study of shared T cell receptors in the human thymus. Sequencing was performed with immunoSEQ multiplex PCR; in TCRdb, only in-frame clones are kept and a portion is missing. The sample contains roughly 560,000 clones, more than 75% of which appear only once. These same records also appear under a second study, on human thymus T cells.

The sample was thymocytes. Source of these receptors: a boy younger than two with a congenital heart defect. The CDR3 runs from the conserved cysteine through the conserved F or W. The D gene is left open where the match is weak. Part of the rows lack a size; the others show once, few, many or a class for expanded clones.

CASSLARVPYNEQFF,TGTGCCAGCAGCTTAGCCCGCGTCCCCTACAATGAGCAGTTCTTC,.,TRBV7-2,.,TRBJ2-1
CASSEAPGHGNTIYF,TGTGCCAGCAGTGAAGCGCCTGGGCATGGAAACACCATATATTTT,.,TRBV6-1,.,TRBJ1-3
CASSLVKGLAGGKFF,TGTGCCAGCAGCTTAGTGAAAGGACTAGCGGGAGGGAAGTTCTTC,TRBD2,TRBV7-6,.,TRBJ2-1
CASSVDETGTQWGAETQYF,TGTGCCAGCAGCGTAGACGAGACAGGGACCCAGTGGGGGGCGGAGACCCAGTACTTC,.,TRBV9,.,TRBJ2-5
CATSREGTRTSSKQYF,TGTGCCACCAGCAGGGAGGGAACTAGGACCAGCTCTAAGCAGTACTTC,.,TRBV15,.,TRBJ2-7
CASSESPGQGIYQPQHF,TGTGCCAGCAGTGAATCTCCGGGACAGGGAATCTATCAGCCCCAGCATTTT,TRBD1,TRBV25-1,.,TRBJ1-5
CASSPDRNNYGYTF,TGTGCCAGCAGTCCCGACAGAAATAACTATGGCTACACCTTC,.,TRBV25-1,.,TRBJ1-2
CASSLTPRSPQHF,TGTGCCAGCAGCTTAACTCCCCGATCGCCCCAGCATTTT,.,TRBV11-3,.,TRBJ1-5
CASSLAGEGGCQPQHF,TGTGCCAGCAGCTTGGCCGGGGAGGGTGGGTGTCAGCCCCAGCATTTT,.,TRBV5-8,.,TRBJ1-5
CASSLRLADEQFF,TGTGCCAGCAGTCTTAGACTAGCGGATGAGCAGTTCTTC,TRBD2,TRBV5-6,.,TRBJ2-1
CASYHLMGPGDEQFF,TGCGCCAGCTACCACCTTATGGGGCCGGGGGATGAGCAGTTCTTC,.,TRBV5-1,few,TRBJ2-1
CASSLEAGGYNEQFF,TGTGCCAGCAGCTTAGAAGCGGGAGGATACAATGAGCAGTTCTTC,TRBD2,TRBV7-2,.,TRBJ2-1
CASSEPARASQPQHF,TGTGCCAGCAGTGAACCCGCCCGAGCGTCCCAGCCCCAGCATTTT,.,TRBV6-1,.,TRBJ1-5
CASSLEDSNYGYTF,TGTGCCAGCAGCTTGGAGGACTCAAACTATGGCTACACCTTC,.,TRBV5-5,.,TRBJ1-2
CASSLGGRKLVYNEQFF,TGCGCCAGCAGCTTGGGCGGGAGAAAGCTTGTTTACAATGAGCAGTTCTTC,TRBD2,TRBV5-1,.,TRBJ2-1
CASSPSAGMDSGANVLTF,TGTGCCAGCAGCCCGTCAGCGGGGATGGACTCTGGGGCCAACGTCCTGACTTTC,TRBD2,TRBV7-3,.,TRBJ2-6
CAISQTPGSNTDTQYF,TGTGCCATCAGCCAGACCCCAGGGTCCAACACAGATACGCAGTATTTT,.,TRBV10-3,.,TRBJ2-3
CASSQLTGMNTEAFF,TGCGCCAGCAGCCAACTGACAGGGATGAACACTGAAGCTTTCTTT,TRBD1,TRBV4-3,few,TRBJ1-1
CASSFVEGRAYEQYF,TGTGCCAGCAGCTTCGTGGAAGGGAGGGCTTACGAGCAGTACTTC,TRBD2,TRBV7-2,.,TRBJ2-7
CASTMKGAAGEGDTQYF,TGTGCCAGTACCATGAAGGGGGCAGCGGGAGAGGGAGATACGCAGTATTTT,.,TRBV19,once,TRBJ2-3
CASSYSGLAGEQEQFF,TGTGCCAGCAGTTACTCGGGACTAGCGGGAGAACAGGAGCAGTTCTTC,TRBD2,TRBV6-5,few,TRBJ2-1
CASSFGQRKLMNTEAFF,TGTGCCAGCAGCTTCGGACAGCGGAAGCTGATGAACACTGAAGCTTTCTTT,.,TRBV7-2,.,TRBJ1-1
CAGERKQETQYF,TGTGCCGGCGAGCGGAAGCAAGAGACCCAGTACTTC,.,TRBV2,few,TRBJ2-5
CATRLADLGDTQYF,TGTGCAACCCGGCTAGCGGACCTAGGAGATACGCAGTATTTT,TRBD2,TRBV6-5,.,TRBJ2-3
CASTGTLGLPPYEQYF,TGTGCCAGCACGGGGACTTTGGGACTACCGCCCTACGAGCAGTACTTC,TRBD2,TRBV28,.,TRBJ2-7
CASPRQRGVQETQYF,TGTGCCAGCCCCCGCCAGCGGGGCGTCCAAGAGACCCAGTACTTC,TRBD2,TRBV6-6,.,TRBJ2-5
CASSPRRDRDVNGYTF,TGTGCCAGCAGCCCTAGACGGGACAGGGACGTTAATGGCTACACCTTC,TRBD1,TRBV7-2,.,TRBJ1-2
CASYPATSGRPAYNEQFF,TGTGCCAGTTATCCGGCGACTAGCGGGAGGCCCGCCTACAATGAGCAGTTCTTC,TRBD2,TRBV19,once,TRBJ2-1
CASSLNGRGANEQFF,TGTGCCAGCAGCTTAAACGGGAGAGGGGCAAATGAGCAGTTCTTC,.,TRBV7-8,.,TRBJ2-1